The 30 T cell receptor beta chains reported below all come from one sample, sequenced in a study of CD8+ T cells in alopecia areata (dated 2018 in TCRdb). The library was built by means of the immunoSEQ multiplex PCR assay. RNA was extracted from all samples and reverse transcribed into cDNA, which served as template for TCR sequencing. What TCRdb holds here is the immuneACCESS table cut down to in-frame rearrangements. Part of the clones is not present; checked against another copy, under half of the missing clones reflect an unresolved V gene, and the others are unexplained. A total of around 190,000 clones appear in this sample, approximately 57% of them only once. The top ten clones comprise around 0.92% of the sample. The time point label on this specimen signifies: 20 to 30 weeks on oral tofacitinib. The label giving this sample's treatment or condition can be read as: oral pan-JAK inhibitor, 5-10 mg twice daily.

The specimen comprised CD4+ T cells sorted from blood, sampled at week 24, from a patient treated with tofacitinib. The origin of the receptors is a human donor with alopecia areata.

This chain joins TRBV29-1 and TRBJ1-1; D gene ambiguous. Germline V gene data show CDR1 as SQVTM and CDR2 as ANQGSEA. The CDR3 is 14 amino acids. V lost 5 bases, J lost 0 bases, and 13 bases lay in between. CDR3 in amino acids: CSVSSVVLNTEAFF. The CDR3 DNA reads as TGCAGCGTTAGTTCGGTGGTCCTGAACACTGAAGCTTTCTTT. Together with reference TRBV29-1 and TRBJ1-1, the CDR3 gives the full variable domain: SAVISQKPSRDICQRGTSLTIQCQVDSQVTMMFWYRQQPGQSLTLIATANQGSEATYESGFVIDKFPISRPNLTFSTLTVSNMSPEDSSIYLCSVSSVVLNTEAFFGQGTRLTVV.

The table lists this clone with many counts. This chain connects TRBV4-3 to TRBJ1-6; D possibly corresponds to TRBD1 (6 bases). Trimming removed 1 base at V and 5 bases at J, with 15 bases between. CDR3 length: 17 amino acids. Looked up from germline, CDR1 is LGHNA and CDR2 is YSLEER. This CDR3 reads CASSQVTGGANNSPLHF. The CDR3 DNA is TGCGCCAGCAGCCAAGTTACGGGGGGCGCGAATAATTCACCCCTCCACTTT.

The chain is built from TRBV4-1 and TRBJ1-2; D unclear. Between the trimmed V and J ends, which lost 0 bases and 3 bases, there was a span of 11 bases. The CDR3 contains 15 residues. CDR1 and CDR2 from the germline V gene are MGHRA and YSYEKL. The CDR3 reads CASSQDPLADYGYTF. The CDR3 DNA follows: TGCGCCAGCAGCCAAGACCCCCTGGCCGACTATGGCTACACCTTC.

This chain joins TRBV25-1 and TRBJ2-5; no clear D. From germline, CDR1 is MGHDK and CDR2 SYGVNS. Deletions cut 0 bases from V and 5 bases from J, with 1 base between. The CDR3 is 11 residues long. CDR3 protein: CASSEYETQYF. Here the CDR3 DNA reads TGTGCCAGCAGTGAATATGAGACCCAGTACTTC. Full variable domain (missing parts from reference TRBV25-1 and TRBJ2-5): EADIYQTPRYLVIGTGKKITLECSQTMGHDKMYWYQQDPGMELHLIHYSYGVNSTEKGDLSSESTVSRIRTEHFPLTLESARPSHTSQYLCASSEYETQYFGPGTRLLVL.

This sequence joins TRBV19 and TRBJ2-2; no reliable D call. CDR1 and CDR2 from the germline V gene are LNHDA and SQIVND (reference sequence). With 3 bases removed from V and 6 bases from J, the gap between germline ends came to 5 bases. This CDR3 region has 12 residues. CDR3 coding DNA: TGTGCCAGTAGTATTCAGCCCGGGGAGCTGTTTTTT. This gives the protein CASSIQPGELFF.

The chain joins TRBV6-1 to TRBJ2-6; D remains unclear. The CDR3 is 13 amino acids. Trimming took 6 bases from V and 0 from J, leaving 3 bases between them. From germline, CDR1 is MNHNS and CDR2 SASEGT. The CDR3 DNA follows: TGTGCCAGCAGGCACTCTGGGGCCAACGTCCTGACTTTC. Its translation: CASRHSGANVLTF.

V and J are TRBV30 and TRBJ1-4; D is perhaps TRBD1 (5 bases). Germline values: CDR1 GTSNPN, CDR2 SVGIG (reference sequence). The germline V and J ends were trimmed by 2 bases and 8 bases, with 15 bases remaining between them. This CDR3 has 14 residues. The CDR3 here is CAWSLKGLPEKLFF. The DNA for the CDR3 is TGTGCCTGGAGTCTGAAGGGACTACCGGAAAAACTGTTTTTT.

The V gene is TRBV21-1, the J gene TRBJ2-7; the D call of TRBD2 is as the table states it, not checked on the DNA. TRBV21-1 is given as a pseudogene. The CDR3 is made up of 9 amino acids. Written as DNA, the CDR3 is TGTGCCACCCCGGGGTTGGGGTACTTC. Translated, it gives CATPGLGYF.

This chain uses TRBV2 with TRBJ1-6, with 7 bases lining up with TRBD1. Trimming took 7 bases from V and 12 from J; bases not matched to a gene: 15. Per the germline V gene, CDR1 is SNHLY and CDR2 is FYNNEI. The CDR3 length is 15 residues. The CDR3 here is CASKLQGDGFLPLHF. The CDR3 nucleotides are TGTGCCAGCAAACTCCAGGGGGACGGTTTTTTACCCCTCCACTTT.

The chain recombines TRBV30 with TRBJ2-7; 7 bases are a match to TRBD1. This CDR3 comprises 14 residues. After removal of 1 base from V and 4 bases from J, the junction contained 7 bases not matched to a gene. Germline V gives CDR1 GTSNPN, CDR2 SVGIG (reference sequence). The CDR3: CAWSGPTGWYEQYF. The CDR3 region has the DNA TGTGCCTGGAGTGGGCCGACAGGGTGGTACGAGCAGTACTTC. Full variable domain (outside the CDR3, taken from reference TRBV30 and TRBJ2-7): SQTIHQWPATLVQPVGSPLSLECTVEGTSNPNLYWYRQAAGRGLQLLFYSVGIGQISSEVPQNLSASRPQDRQFILSSKKLLLSDSGFYLCAWSGPTGWYEQYFGPGTRLTVT.

This chain joins TRBV30 and TRBJ2-2; 9 bases are a match to TRBD1. The V gene end was trimmed by 0 bases and the J gene end by 6 bases; junction bases not matched to a gene: 2. The CDR3 sequence is 14 residues long. Germline CDR1 reads GTSNPN; CDR2 reads SVGIG (reference sequence). The CDR3 DNA is TGTGCCTGGAGTGTACAGGGGGCGGCCGGGGAGCTGTTTTTT. This encodes CAWSVQGAAGELFF.

V and J are TRBV4-3 and TRBJ2-4; D may correspond to TRBD1 or TRBD2 (6 bases each). The CDR3 spans 15 residues. V shed 0 bases and J shed 8 bases, with 14 bases lying between them. Germline-derived CDR1 and CDR2 are LGHNA and YSLEER. The CDR3 region has the DNA TGCGCCAGCAGCCAAGAATGGGGGGCCGGGGACATTCAGTACTTC. This sequence encodes CASSQEWGAGDIQYF.

This CDR3 is CASSLDGTNYGYTF. CDR3 coding DNA: TGTGCCAGCAGCTTGGACGGTACTAACTATGGCTACACCTTC. The rearrangement uses TRBV5-6 and TRBJ1-2; D is uncertain. CDR1 is SGHDT, CDR2 YYEEEE, per germline. The CDR3 covers 14 residues. The V end lost 0 bases, the J end lost 0 bases, and 6 bases lay between the germline ends.

The J gene is TRBJ1-4, the V gene TRBV29-1; possible D gene TRBD1, 6 bases. This CDR3 has 13 residues. V was pared by 7 bases and J by 9 bases, with 18 bases between. CDR1 is SQVTM, CDR2 ANQGSEA, per germline. The CDR3 DNA sequence: TGCAGCGCCCAGAGACAGGCTGATCAAAAACTGTTTTTT. As protein: CSAQRQADQKLFF.

J is TRBJ2-2 and V is TRBV29-1; perhaps TRBD2 as D (5 bases). The CDR3 runs 12 residues. V dropped 5 bases and J dropped 4 bases, with 8 bases sitting between them. Germline V gene sequence: CDR1 SQVTM, CDR2 ANQGSEA. The CDR3 here is CSVRRSTGELFF. CDR3 nucleotides: TGCAGCGTTCGGAGGAGCACCGGGGAGCTGTTTTTT.

The genes are TRBV30 and TRBJ1-6; D gene unclear. Germline CDR1 reads GTSNPN; CDR2 reads SVGIG (reference sequence). V lost 4 bases, J lost 5 bases, and 15 bases lay in between. This CDR3 has 15 amino acids. Here the CDR3 DNA reads TGTGCCTGGACCTCCCTACAGAGAAATAATTCACCCCTCCACTTT. Residues: CAWTSLQRNNSPLHF.

V usage is TRBV2 and J usage is TRBJ1-3; D is possibly TRBD1 (5 bases). Trimming pared 8 bases from V and 2 bases from J, leaving 10 bases between. Germline CDR1 is SNHLY and CDR2 is FYNNEI. The CDR3 has 13 residues. CDR3 DNA: TGTGCCAGCGGGGGGTTAACTGGAAACACCATATATTTT. Its translation is CASGGLTGNTIYF.

The V call is TRBV29-1, the J call TRBJ2-3, with D perhaps TRBD1 or TRBD2 (5 bases each). The V and J ends lost 6 bases and 2 bases respectively, with 12 bases between them. Germline V lookup: CDR1 SQVTM, CDR2 ANQGSEA. CDR3 length: 13 residues. CDR3 protein: CSVYRDPTDTQYF. CDR3 bases: TGCAGCGTATATCGGGACCCCACAGATACGCAGTATTTT.

This clone appeared a few times. This chain uses TRBV14 with TRBJ2-1; D ambiguous. Germline V gene lookup returns CDR1 SGHDN and CDR2 FVKESK. Deletions cut 5 bases from V and 9 bases from J, with 11 bases between. The CDR3 has 12 amino acids. The CDR3 DNA is TGTGCCAGCAGCAAACCCCGGGCTGAGCAGTTCTTC. Amino acid sequence: CASSKPRAEQFF.

This clone was picked up a small number of times. J is TRBJ2-2 and V is TRBV19; D is uncertain. Germline CDR1 reads LNHDA; CDR2 reads SQIVND (reference sequence). The CDR3 has 14 amino acids. V lost 6 bases, J lost 2 bases, and 10 bases lay in between. CDR3 coding DNA: TGTGCCAGTAGACCGATGGTAAACACCGGGGAGCTGTTTTTT. Residues: CASRPMVNTGELFF.

The gene calls are TRBV30 and TRBJ1-1; no firm D call. The V and J ends lost 1 base and 4 bases respectively, with 7 bases between them. The CDR3 is 12 residues long. Germline V gives CDR1 GTSNPN, CDR2 SVGIG (reference sequence). This CDR3 is CAWSGAGTEAFF. CDR3 coding DNA: TGTGCCTGGAGTGGGGCCGGCACTGAAGCTTTCTTT.

This clone was detected only once. The chain has TRBV6-6 and TRBJ2-7, with TRBD2 as a possible D gene (5 bases). Looked up from germline, CDR1 is MNHNY and CDR2 is SVGAGI (reference sequence). The CDR3 is 13 residues long. V lost 7 bases to trimming and J lost 2 bases, with 12 bases between them. The CDR3 here is CASIGLKTYEQYF. The CDR3 nucleotides are TGTGCCAGCATTGGACTGAAGACCTACGAGCAGTACTTC.

The chain recombines TRBV11-2 with TRBJ1-2; 9 nucleotides align to TRBD1. Germline V lookup: CDR1 SGHAT, CDR2 FQNNGV. V trimming: 5 bases; J trimming: 6 bases; junction bases outside the gene matches: 4. The CDR3 runs to 13 residues. The CDR3 here is CASSPRQGDGYTF. CDR3 DNA: TGTGCCAGCAGCCCCCGACAGGGGGATGGCTACACCTTC.

The chain couples TRBV5-1 to TRBJ1-4; D perhaps matches TRBD1 (5 bases). V lost 3 bases and J lost 8, with 20 bases in between. This CDR3 region has 16 residues. The V gene's germline CDR1 is SGHRS and CDR2 YFSETQ. Here the CDR3 reads CASSSGGRAGEEKLFF. CDR3 nucleotide sequence: TGCGCCAGCAGCTCCGGAGGCAGGGCGGGAGAAGAAAAACTGTTTTTT.

The rearrangement joins TRBV9 to TRBJ2-3; 10 bases agree with TRBD2. From germline, CDR1 is SGDLS and CDR2 YYNGEE. The CDR3 length is 17 residues. Trimming at V came to 2 bases and at J to 1 base, leaving 7 bases not matched to a gene. In nucleotides, the CDR3 is TGTGCCAGCAGCGTGGCCCCCGGGACTAGCGGCACAGATACGCAGTATTTT. As protein: CASSVAPGTSGTDTQYF.

V usage is TRBV4-3 and J usage is TRBJ1-2, with D perhaps TRBD1 (6 bases). The length of the CDR3 is 17 residues. Trimming cost V 0 bases and J 5 bases, with 19 bases left between them. Germline V gene sequence: CDR1 LGHNA, CDR2 YSLEER. In DNA, the CDR3 is TGCGCCAGCAGCCAAGAGACAGGCGTCCACGCAGGGTATGGCTACACCTTC. Translated: CASSQETGVHAGYGYTF.

The V gene is TRBV6-5, the J gene TRBJ2-1; D perhaps matches TRBD1 (5 bases). Germline V gene data show CDR1 as MNHEY and CDR2 as SVGAGI. The V end was cut by 2 bases, the J end by 9 bases, with 8 bases between. This CDR3 region has 12 residues. The CDR3 loop is CASSYRGGEQFF. The DNA of the CDR3 is TGTGCCAGCAGTTACAGGGGCGGTGAGCAGTTCTTC.

This chain uses TRBV7-7 with TRBJ1-2; D possibly corresponds to TRBD1 (6 bases). The CDR3 covers 13 residues. Germline CDR1 is SSHAT and CDR2 is FNYEAQ (reference sequence). Trimming removed 5 bases at V and 8 bases at J, with 15 bases between. The DNA for the CDR3 is TGTGCCAGCAGCCCAGCCCCAGGGGAAGGCTACACCTTC. Translated: CASSPAPGEGYTF.

Only a few counts were recorded for this clone. V gene TRBV19 combines with J gene TRBJ1-5; D is undetermined. The CDR3 is 8 residues long. The germline CDR1 and CDR2 sequences are LNHDA and SQIVND (reference sequence). Here the CDR3 reads CPNQPQHF. DNA for the CDR3: TGTCCCAATCAGCCCCAGCATTTT.

The J gene is TRBJ2-7, the V gene TRBV7-6, with D maybe TRBD1 (6 bases). V lost 1 base, J lost 0 bases, and 10 bases lay in between. Germline-derived CDR1 and CDR2 are SGHVS and FNYEAQ. The CDR3 runs to 15 residues. CDR3 sequence (DNA): TGTGCCAGCAGCTTAGAGTTAGGGGGCTCCTACGAGCAGTACTTC. Residues: CASSLELGGSYEQYF.